This is a list of T cell receptor beta chains from one sample in a study of T-cell reconstitution after alpha-beta-depleted transplantation in children. In TCRdb, the PCR reads were re-called with MiXCR into one record per CDR3 protein. The repertoire holds hundreds of thousands of distinct CDR3 sequences, with roughly a quarter as singletons. The material sequenced was PBMCs, mostly from graft donor cells, taken 360 days after TCRalphabeta/CD19-depleted stem cell transplant. The receptors shown here come from a female patient aged 2-10 years who had a stem cell transplant for congenital amegakaryocytic thrombocytopenia, so the T cells may come from the graft donor. The CDR3 runs from the conserved cysteine through the conserved F or W.

V: TRBV27; J: TRBJ2-1; CDR3: CASATLGLAPRDEQFF
V: TRBV11-1; J: TRBJ2-1; CDR3: CTSSPTRGKMSSYNEQFF
V: TRBV2; J: TRBJ2-5; CDR3: CASSDFAGRETQYF
V: TRBV14; J: TRBJ2-3; CDR3: CASSQEYGSTDTQYF
V: TRBV28; J: TRBJ2-7; CDR3: CASSFSSRGYEQYF
V: TRBV12-3/TRBV12-4; J: TRBJ1-1; CDR3: CTSSFQTGNTEAFF
V: TRBV14; J: TRBJ2-2; CDR3: CASSRRGIPTGELFF
V: TRBV10-2; J: TRBJ2-5; CDR3: CASMDSLQETQYF
V: TRBV4-1; J: TRBJ2-7; CDR3: CASSQESSFHYEQYF
V: TRBV7-6; J: TRBJ2-2; CDR3: CASSFEASTGELFF
V: TRBV10-3; J: TRBJ2-1; CDR3: CAVQGSRSYNEQFF
V: TRBV30; J: TRBJ2-6; CDR3: CAWSMGANVLTF
V: TRBV4-1; J: TRBJ1-2; CDR3: CASSQDSEVLGLSRGYTF
V: TRBV19; J: TRBJ1-2; CDR3: CAGGASYGYTF
V: TRBV5-1; J: TRBJ2-3; CDR3: CASSFDGRWPDTQYF
V: TRBV9; J: TRBJ2-7; CDR3: CASSVGLAYSSYEQYF
V: TRBV20-1; J: TRBJ1-2; CDR3: CSAHITGYGYTF
V: TRBV20-1; J: TRBJ2-7; CDR3: CSAHTSGRSSGEQYF
V: TRBV5-1; J: TRBJ1-1; CDR3: CASSLSSIYAEAFF
V: TRBV28; J: TRBJ2-3; CDR3: CASSPRPGDTQYF
V: TRBV12-3/TRBV12-4; J: TRBJ2-5; CDR3: CASSPPRGMAETQYF
V: TRBV4-1; J: TRBJ1-2; CDR3: CASSQVHGTHYGYTF
V: TRBV28; J: TRBJ2-5; CDR3: CASRGHNQETQYF
V: TRBV3-1; J: TRBJ2-3; CDR3: CASSRSITDTQYF
V: TRBV12-3/TRBV12-4; J: TRBJ2-1; CDR3: CASSLLYEQFF
V: TRBV5-1; J: TRBJ2-1; CDR3: CASSPTRNNEQFF
V: TRBV2; J: TRBJ2-3; CDR3: CASSVSGSGTDTQYF
V: TRBV9; J: TRBJ2-2; CDR3: CASSVAQTGVWDTGELFF
V: TRBV6-2/TRBV6-3; J: TRBJ1-1; CDR3: CASRPRTGGMNTEAFF
V: TRBV28; J: TRBJ2-7; CDR3: CASSPAGTGVHEQYF
V: TRBV2; J: TRBJ2-3; CDR3: CASDPGRGTDTQYF
V: TRBV12-3/TRBV12-4; J: TRBJ2-1; CDR3: CASTIILAGPNEQFF
V: TRBV7-2; J: TRBJ2-7; CDR3: CASSLAAGTSGSYEQYF
V: TRBV6-2/TRBV6-3; J: TRBJ2-7; CDR3: CASSYPGLSSSYEQYF
V: TRBV19; J: TRBJ2-1; CDR3: CASSIPRLRRGNEQFF
V: TRBV7-9; J: TRBJ1-6; CDR3: CASSLVDSSYNSPLHF